This T cell receptor (beta chain) was identified in a study of T-cell reconstitution after alpha-beta-depleted transplantation in children. Study findings and constraints: It was newly produced T cells that mostly accounted for T-cell counts and diversity one year after transplant. As was reported, about two months after transplant, alpha-beta T cells came from several hundred expanded graft clones. In some patients, recipient T cells and intrathymic progenitors surviving conditioning explained high day-60 diversity.

As regards this clonotype: Antigen: not known.

The CDR3 consists of 14 residues. From germline, CDR1 is MNHEY and CDR2 SVGAGI. With V trimmed by 4 bases and J by 2 bases, 4 bases remained unmatched. Unique molecular identifiers were incorporated during preparation of the TCRbeta library. TCRdb fed the PCR reads into MiXCR, producing one record per CDR3 protein. The sample records 250,000 to 350,000 distinct CDR3 sequences, 23% being singletons. V usage is TRBV6-5 and J usage is TRBJ2-7; 8 positions match TRBD2. This sequence was found in a male patient aged 10 to 17 who had a stem cell transplant for acute lymphoblastic leukemia, so the T cells may come from the graft donor. The material sequenced was PBMCs, mostly from graft donor cells, taken 180 days after TCRalphabeta/CD19-depleted stem cell transplant. DNA of the CDR3: TGTGCCAGCAGTTTTGGCGGGAGGCCCTACGAGCAGTACTTC. Translation gives CASSFGGRPYEQYF.